This paragraph reports one T cell receptor (beta chain). V lost 4 bases to trimming and J lost 5 bases; unmatched junction nucleotides: 4. This CDR3 is built from 14 residues. Germline CDR1 LNHDA, CDR2 SQIVND (reference sequence). The data belong to a study of CD8+ T cells in alopecia areata. Study summary: Treatment ran 6 to 18 months, with 6 months of follow-up afterward.

Sequencing used cDNA as its template, made by extracting RNA and reverse transcribing it. Measured with immunoSEQ multiplex PCR; TCRdb has only the in-frame clones, and not every one. The sample carries about 190,000 clones, 50% to 60% recorded once. This TCR was sampled from a human donor with alopecia areata. The chain is built from TRBV19 and TRBJ1-1; TRBD1 agrees at 10 bases. The source material was CD4+ T cells sorted from blood, sampled at week 0. The CDR3 is CASSKWTGGTEAFF. The DNA for the CDR3 is TGTGCCAGTAGTAAATGGACAGGGGGGACTGAAGCTTTCTTT.